A selection of T cell receptor beta chains follows, all from one sample in a study of Ad26.COV2.S vaccination and SARS-CoV-2 variants. Sequenced by immunoSEQ multiplex PCR; TCRdb stores in-frame clones only, minus some. The table has roughly 320,000 clones, about 82% seen once. The specimen comprised peripheral blood, sampled in a trial of Ad26.COV2.S vaccine versus placebo. These receptors all come from a person between 18 and 65 years old who received the Ad26.COV2.S COVID-19 vaccine or a placebo. CDR3s include the opening cysteine and the closing phenylalanine or tryptophan. Each record gives: V gene, clone size, J gene, D gene, CDR3 protein, CDR3 DNA. D genes are given only for firm matches. Some rows mark clone size as missing; the rest say once, few, many or name a class of expanded clone.

V: TRBV7-2
size: once
J: TRBJ2-7
D: TRBD1
CDR3: CASSLDTGGSYEQYF
DNA: TGTGCCAGCAGCTTAGATACAGGGGGCTCCTACGAGCAGTACTTC

V: TRBV20-1
size: once
J: TRBJ1-2
D: -
CDR3: CSASRQGKSGYTF
DNA: TGCAGTGCTAGTCGTCAGGGGAAGAGTGGCTACACCTTC

V: TRBV5-1
size: -
J: TRBJ1-5
D: -
CDR3: CASSLAGRGNQPQHF
DNA: TGCGCCAGCAGCTTGGCCGGAAGGGGCAATCAGCCCCAGCATTTT

V: TRBV5-4
size: -
J: TRBJ1-1
D: -
CDR3: CASSSPRPGTRTNTEAFF
DNA: TGTGCCAGCAGCTCGCCTCGTCCCGGGACAAGGACGAACACTGAAGCTTTCTTT

V: TRBV5-1
size: -
J: TRBJ2-6
D: -
CDR3: CASSLAGSSGANVLTF
DNA: TGCGCCAGCAGCTTGGCCGGGAGCTCTGGGGCCAACGTCCTGACTTTC

V: TRBV7-9
size: few
J: TRBJ2-1
D: TRBD2
CDR3: CASSSPGLAHDNEQFF
DNA: TGTGCCAGCAGCTCGCCGGGACTAGCGCATGACAATGAGCAGTTCTTC

V: TRBV3-1/TRBV3-2
size: once
J: TRBJ2-2
D: -
CDR3: CASSHVGGSNTGELFF
DNA: TGTGCCAGCAGCCATGTTGGTGGTTCGAACACCGGGGAGCTGTTTTTT

V: TRBV6-2/TRBV6-3
size: few
J: TRBJ2-7
D: -
CDR3: CASSTARDTPYEQYF
DNA: TGTGCCAGCAGTACCGCGCGGGATACACCCTACGAGCAGTACTTC

V: TRBV7-2
size: once
J: TRBJ1-2
D: TRBD1
CDR3: CASSLDDRGSNYGYTF
DNA: TGTGCCAGCAGCTTAGACGACAGGGGATCAAACTATGGCTACACCTTC

V: TRBV15
size: -
J: TRBJ1-5
D: TRBD1
CDR3: CATSSLDRARGQPQHF
DNA: TGTGCCACCAGCAGTCTTGACAGGGCGCGGGGTCAGCCCCAGCATTTT

V: TRBV30
size: many
J: TRBJ1-5
D: TRBD1
CDR3: CAWSVRGGPTTYQPQHF
DNA: TGTGCCTGGAGTGTACGAGGGGGCCCGACTACCTATCAGCCCCAGCATTTT

V: TRBV7-9
size: -
J: TRBJ2-5
D: -
CDR3: CASSLGGGSRETQYF
DNA: TGTGCCAGCAGCTTAGGAGGGGGATCTCGAGAGACCCAGTACTTC

V: TRBV5-1
size: -
J: TRBJ1-5
D: -
CDR3: CASSLDTGPHQPQHF
DNA: TGCGCCAGCAGCTTGGATACAGGGCCCCATCAGCCCCAGCATTTT

V: TRBV11-1
size: -
J: TRBJ2-2
D: TRBD2
CDR3: CASRLDPLAGGRFFF
DNA: TGTGCCAGCAGACTAGACCCACTAGCGGGGGGGCGATTCTTTTTT

V: TRBV19
size: -
J: TRBJ1-6
D: -
CDR3: CASSREGPDNSPLHF
DNA: TGTGCCAGTAGCAGAGAGGGGCCGGATAATTCACCCCTCCACTTT

V: TRBV5-1
size: -
J: TRBJ1-2
D: TRBD1
CDR3: CASSSLGTGAGYGYTF
DNA: TGCGCCAGCAGCTCCCTAGGGACAGGGGCCGGCTATGGCTACACCTTC

V: TRBV5-1
size: -
J: TRBJ2-3
D: -
CDR3: CASSLGGVDDTQYF
DNA: TGCGCCAGCAGCTTGGGGGGTGTTGATGATACGCAGTATTTT

V: TRBV5-4
size: -
J: TRBJ1-2
D: TRBD1
CDR3: CASSLTGGLFGYTF
DNA: TGTGCCAGCAGCTTGACAGGGGGATTGTTTGGCTACACCTTC

V: TRBV4-3
size: -
J: TRBJ1-5
D: -
CDR3: CASSQEIRNQPQHF
DNA: TGCGCCAGCAGCCAAGAAATCAGAAATCAGCCCCAGCATTTT

V: TRBV19
size: -
J: TRBJ2-7
D: -
CDR3: CATRNSYEQYF
DNA: TGTGCAACGAGGAACAGCTACGAGCAGTACTTC

V: TRBV5-1
size: -
J: TRBJ2-1
D: TRBD2
CDR3: CASSLDGTSVGGHEQFF
DNA: TGCGCCAGCAGCTTGGACGGGACTAGCGTGGGGGGGCATGAGCAGTTCTTC

V: TRBV6-9
size: -
J: TRBJ2-7
D: -
CDR3: CANLDPGHEQYF
DNA: TGTGCCAACCTAGACCCTGGGCACGAGCAGTACTTC

V: TRBV5-1
size: -
J: TRBJ1-5
D: TRBD1
CDR3: CASSFTGVDQPQHF
DNA: TGCGCCAGCAGCTTTACAGGGGTGGATCAGCCCCAGCATTTT

V: TRBV2
size: once
J: TRBJ1-4
D: -
CDR3: CASKIQSATNEKLFF
DNA: TGTGCCAGCAAGATACAATCCGCAACTAATGAAAAACTGTTTTTT

V: TRBV6-5
size: -
J: TRBJ1-1
D: -
CDR3: CASSLGHTTEAFF
DNA: TGTGCCAGCAGTTTAGGACACACCACTGAAGCTTTCTTT

V: TRBV30
size: -
J: TRBJ1-1
D: -
CDR3: CAWSVQASNMNTEAFF
DNA: TGTGCCTGGAGTGTACAGGCGAGCAACATGAACACTGAAGCTTTCTTT

V: TRBV18
size: -
J: TRBJ2-3
D: -
CDR3: CASSPTGPLTDTQYF
DNA: TGTGCCAGCTCACCAACAGGCCCACTCACAGATACGCAGTATTTT

V: TRBV7-8
size: -
J: TRBJ2-3
D: -
CDR3: CASSLGQSSTDTQYF
DNA: TGTGCCAGCAGCTTAGGACAGAGTAGCACAGATACGCAGTATTTT

V: TRBV5-6
size: -
J: TRBJ1-2
D: -
CDR3: CASSLMLWGLGGYGYTF
DNA: TGTGCCAGCAGCCTTATGTTATGGGGGCTCGGGGGCTATGGCTACACCTTC

V: TRBV5-1
size: -
J: TRBJ2-2
D: -
CDR3: CASSLSDTGELFF
DNA: TGCGCCAGCAGCTTAAGTGACACCGGGGAGCTGTTTTTT

V: TRBV15
size: -
J: TRBJ1-2
D: -
CDR3: CATSRGQGNGYTF
DNA: TGTGCCACCAGCAGAGGGCAGGGGAACGGCTACACCTTC

V: TRBV7-2
size: -
J: TRBJ2-1
D: -
CDR3: CASSYSAYNEQFF
DNA: TGTGCCAGCAGCTATAGTGCCTACAATGAGCAGTTCTTC

V: TRBV4-1
size: -
J: TRBJ1-1
D: -
CDR3: CASSQVAGGGGTEAFF
DNA: TGCGCCAGCAGCCAAGTAGCGGGGGGCGGGGGCACTGAAGCTTTCTTT

V: TRBV27
size: -
J: TRBJ1-2
D: TRBD1
CDR3: CASSGRQGLDGYTF
DNA: TGTGCCAGCAGTGGCCGACAGGGATTAGATGGCTACACCTTC

V: TRBV6-5
size: -
J: TRBJ1-1
D: TRBD1
CDR3: CASNRGQGAFF
DNA: TGTGCCAGCAACAGGGGGCAGGGAGCTTTCTTT

V: TRBV18
size: -
J: TRBJ1-1
D: -
CDR3: CASSLGTVTEAFF
DNA: TGTGCCAGCTCACTAGGGACTGTCACTGAAGCTTTCTTT